Following are 23 T cell receptor beta chains from one sample sequenced in a study of blood T cell repertoires in COVID-19. Assay: immunoSEQ multiplex PCR; the TCRdb copy retains only in-frame clones and omits some. Here the sample spans approximately 280,000 clones, roughly 80% being singletons. Sample: PBMCs or T cells enriched from blood (not recorded which). All receptors derive from a man in his forties or fifties who had been exposed to COVID-19.

This chain links TRBV19 with TRBJ1-6; possible D gene TRBD1, 5 bases. Between the trimmed V and J ends, which lost 9 bases and 5 bases, there was a span of 11 bases. The germline CDR1 and CDR2 sequences are LNHDA and SQIVND (reference sequence). This CDR3 spans 13 amino acids. The CDR3 is CASSTGDNSPLHF. The CDR3 DNA is TGTGCCAGCTCGACGGGGGATAATTCACCCCTCCACTTT.

The chain employs TRBV30 and TRBJ1-1; a weak D match, TRBD1 (6 bases). The V end was cut by 7 bases, the J end by 4 bases, with 10 bases between. Germline loops: CDR1 GTSNPN, CDR2 SVGIG (reference sequence). CDR3 length: 11 amino acids. In nucleotides, the CDR3 is TGTGCCTTCACAGGGAGCACTGAAGCTTTCTTT. It encodes CAFTGSTEAFF.

In this sample, this clone turned up a few times. The J gene is TRBJ1-2, the V gene TRBV7-3; D gene unclear. From germline, CDR1 is SGHTA and CDR2 FQGTGA. This CDR3 comprises 10 residues. V was trimmed by 8 bases and J by 5 bases, leaving 6 bases between them. The CDR3 is CASPRYGYTF. CDR3 DNA sequence: TGTGCCAGCCCGAGGTATGGCTACACCTTC.

For the CDR3, the DNA is TGTGCCTGGAGTAAGGGGGGGGAGACCCAGTACTTC. Protein sequence: CAWSKGGETQYF. The chain recombines TRBV30 with TRBJ2-5, with D possibly matching TRBD2 (7 bases). The CDR3 is made up of 12 amino acids. Trimming cost V 2 bases and J 5 bases, with 9 bases left between them. Germline V gives CDR1 GTSNPN, CDR2 SVGIG (reference sequence).

The rearrangement joins TRBV21-1 to TRBJ2-1; the table's D call of TRBD2 was not tested on the DNA. TRBV21-1 is a pseudogene locus. The CDR3 covers 14 residues. CDR3 loop: CASRYWRELWEQFF. CDR3 nucleotides: TGTGCCAGCAGATATTGGCGGGAGCTGTGGGAGCAGTTCTTC.

The chain couples TRBV9 to TRBJ2-3; D is undetermined. V was pared by 4 bases and J by 2 bases, with 11 bases between. This CDR3 has 14 residues. From germline, CDR1 is SGDLS and CDR2 YYNGEE. CDR3 sequence reads: CASSLGGSTDTQYF. CDR3 nucleotide sequence: TGTGCCAGCAGCCTTGGCGGTTCCACAGATACGCAGTATTTT. Complete variable domain (other parts from reference TRBV9 and TRBJ2-3): DSGVTQTPKHLITATGQRVTLRCSPRSGDLSVYWYQQSLDQGLQFLIQYYNGEERAKGNILERFSAQQFPDLHSELNLSSLELGDSALYFCASSLGGSTDTQYFGPGTRLTVL.

The J gene is TRBJ2-7, the V gene TRBV6-5; 10 bases are a match to TRBD2. CDR3 length: 14 amino acids. CDR1 MNHEY and CDR2 SVGAGI come from the germline V gene. The V segment lost 8 bases and the J segment 4 bases; nucleotides outside the gene matches: 8. DNA of the CDR3: TGTGCCAGCCAGCGGGAGGGCCGGGGGTACGAGCAGTACTTC. This encodes CASQREGRGYEQYF.

This clone was recorded at least ten times. J is TRBJ2-7 and V is TRBV27; TRBD2 aligns across 8 bases. CDR1 is MNHEY and CDR2 is SMNVEV in the germline V gene (reference sequence). This CDR3 comprises 14 residues. Trimming cost V 5 bases and J 5 bases; bases outside gene matches: 8. Written as DNA, the CDR3 is TGTGCCAGCAGTGTCTCGGGAGGGCCGCACGAGCAGTACTTC. Translated: CASSVSGGPHEQYF.

CDR3 protein: CASSLVQGSNQPQHF. As DNA, the CDR3 is TGTGCCAGCAGCTTAGTGCAGGGAAGCAATCAGCCCCAGCATTTT. The rearrangement links TRBV7-2 to TRBJ1-5; maybe TRBD1 (5 bases). The CDR3 extends over 15 amino acids. Trimming removed 1 base at V and 1 base at J, with 8 bases between. Germline V CDR1 and CDR2: SGHTA, FQGNSA.

This clone was picked up a small number of times. Other DNA sequences in the sample encode the same CDR3. V and J are TRBV9 and TRBJ1-2; 7 bases align to TRBD1. Germline V lookup: CDR1 SGDLS, CDR2 YYNGEE. Germline trimming cut 2 bases from V and 5 bases from J; bases unmatched to any gene: 6. The CDR3 spans 14 residues. As DNA, the CDR3 is TGTGCCAGCAGCGTTGGAACAGGGGAGTATGGCTACACCTTC. Protein product: CASSVGTGEYGYTF.

The J gene is TRBJ1-5, the V gene TRBV15, with a tentative D call TRBD1 (5 bases). The CDR3 sequence is 21 residues long. Trimming removed 0 bases at V and 2 bases at J, with 26 bases between. From germline, CDR1 is LNHNV and CDR2 YYDKDF (reference sequence). In DNA form, the CDR3 reads TGTGCCACCAGCAGAGATTCCATGGACATTGGGTGGGGAACGGGCAATCAGCCCCAGCATTTT. It translates to CATSRDSMDIGWGTGNQPQHF.

This chain uses TRBV19 with TRBJ2-7; 10 bases agree with TRBD1. In germline, CDR1 is LNHDA, CDR2 SQIVND (reference sequence). The CDR3 contains 16 residues. The junction had 8 bases not matched to a gene; V was cut back by 3 bases and J by 3 bases. CDR3 sequence (DNA): TGTGCCAGTAGTATCGCATGGGACAGGGGTGGCTACGAGCAGTACTTC. This sequence encodes CASSIAWDRGGYEQYF.

The chain couples TRBV29-1 to TRBJ1-2, with D possibly being TRBD1 (5 bases). Germline V gives CDR1 SQVTM, CDR2 ANQGSEA. Trimming left V 4 bases short and J 4 bases short, with 13 bases between. The length of the CDR3 is 13 residues. The CDR3 here is CSVVSGTVYGYTF. The CDR3 DNA reads as TGCAGCGTTGTTAGTGGGACTGTCTATGGCTACACCTTC.

The CDR3 region is CASSSRESYNEQFF. The CDR3 DNA is TGTGCCAGCAGCTCGAGGGAGTCCTACAATGAGCAGTTCTTC. V usage is TRBV6-5 and J usage is TRBJ2-1, with D possibly being TRBD2 (5 bases). CDR1 MNHEY and CDR2 SVGAGI come from the germline V gene. V was clipped by 6 bases and J by 1 base, with 10 bases between them. The CDR3 covers 14 residues.

This chain joins TRBV7-3 and TRBJ2-3; 7 bases are shared with TRBD1. The junction had 4 bases not matched to a gene; V was cut back by 6 bases and J by 1 base. CDR3 length: 14 residues. Germline assignment: CDR1 SGHTA and CDR2 FQGTGA. The CDR3 DNA reads TGTGCCAGCAGTCGGGACAGAGGCACAGATACGCAGTATTTT. Translated, it gives CASSRDRGTDTQYF.

The J gene is TRBJ2-2, the V gene TRBV3-1 (or the pseudogene TRBV3-2), with 14 bases fitting TRBD2. Looked up from germline, CDR1 is LGHDT and CDR2 is YNNKEL (reference sequence). V trimming: 5 bases; J trimming: 5 bases; junction bases outside the gene matches: 4. The CDR3 spans 16 residues. CDR3 nucleotides: TGTGCCAGCAGCAGACTAGCGGGAGGGAAGACCGGGGAGCTGTTTTTT. It codes for CASSRLAGGKTGELFF.

This clone was recorded a few times. V usage is TRBV21-1 and J usage is TRBJ1-1; the table's D call, TRBD1, was not checked against the DNA. TRBV21-1 is a recognized pseudogene. The CDR3 runs 17 residues. The CDR3, as DNA: TGTGCCAGCAGCAAAGCCCAACCCCCAGGGGCGAACACTGAAGCTTTCTTT. Translated: CASSKAQPPGANTEAFF.

The V call is TRBV7-2, the J call TRBJ2-7; 10 positions agree with TRBD2. The junction had 5 bases not matched to a gene; V was cut back by 6 bases and J by 0 bases. This CDR3 spans 15 amino acids. Per the germline V gene, CDR1 is SGHTA and CDR2 is FQGNSA. The CDR3 DNA is TGTGCCAGCAGACCTAGCGGGAGTTTCTCCTACGAGCAGTACTTC. It yields the protein CASRPSGSFSYEQYF.

The chain has TRBV5-1 and TRBJ1-1; TRBD1 agrees at 8 bases. The germline V gene has CDR1 SGHRS and CDR2 YFSETQ. This CDR3 has 13 amino acids. V trimming: 7 bases; J trimming: 5 bases; junction bases outside the gene matches: 7. The CDR3 nucleotides are TGCGCCAGCCTCGGACAGGGAGGGACTGAAGCTTTCTTT. It translates to CASLGQGGTEAFF.

The J gene is TRBJ2-7, the V gene TRBV10-1; TRBD1 matches 7 bases. Germline V gives CDR1 WNHNN, CDR2 SYGVQD (reference sequence). The V and J ends lost 6 bases and 4 bases, in that order; junction bases with no gene match: 9. The CDR3 consists of 14 residues. The CDR3 nucleotides are TGCGCCAGCAGACGAGGACAGGAGCGATACGAGCAGTACTTC. Translating it yields CASRRGQERYEQYF.

The V gene is TRBV2, the J gene TRBJ1-2; no clear D. The CDR3 runs 13 residues. Germline V gene lookup returns CDR1 SNHLY and CDR2 FYNNEI. V was cut by 3 bases and J by 3 bases, with 8 bases left in between. The DNA for the CDR3 is TGTGCCAGCAGTGATCCGGGTTACTATGGCTACACCTTC. Its translation is CASSDPGYYGYTF.

The rearrangement joins TRBV7-9 to TRBJ1-1; 7 bases are shared with TRBD1. The CDR3 is 16 amino acids. Trimming at V came to 5 bases and at J to 0 bases, leaving 9 bases not matched to a gene. From germline, CDR1 is SEHNR and CDR2 FQNEAQ (reference sequence). DNA of the CDR3: TGTGCCAGCAGCAAAGGTCAGGGGGTAATGAACACTGAAGCTTTCTTT. Protein sequence: CASSKGQGVMNTEAFF.

V usage is TRBV27 and J usage is TRBJ1-3; possibly TRBD1 for D (6 bases). The CDR3 loop spans 17 amino acids. V was clipped by 5 bases and J by 0 bases, with 17 bases between them. CDR1 is MNHEY, CDR2 SMNVEV, per germline (reference sequence). This CDR3 reads CASSPGTLRSSGNTIYF. The DNA of the CDR3 is TGTGCCAGCAGTCCTGGGACATTAAGGAGCTCTGGAAACACCATATATTTT.